The source of this T cell receptor (beta chain) is a study of OX40 agonist ivuxolimab in advanced cancers. Study-wide points: The study found among the lowest clonal expansion in partial responders at 0.1-3.0 mg/kg.

With respect to this clone: Its antigen is unknown.

CDR1 MGHRA and CDR2 YSYEKL come from the germline V gene. Between the trimmed V and J ends, which lost 6 bases and 2 bases, there was a span of 16 bases. There are 15 residues in the CDR3. Assay used: immunoSEQ multiplex PCR; TCRdb lists only in-frame clones, some missing. This table has under 110,000 clones, 90% appearing once. This TCR came from an adult with an advanced solid tumor such as melanoma, head and neck, liver or kidney cancer. The specimen comprised CD4+ or CD8+ T cells sorted from blood, sampled in a trial of the OX40 agonist ivuxolimab. V usage is TRBV4-1 and J usage is TRBJ1-2, with D perhaps matching TRBD1 (5 bases). CDR3 amino acids: CASSLGAGLNYGYTF. CDR3 coding DNA: TGCGCCAGCAGTTTAGGGGCAGGATTAAACTATGGCTACACCTTC.